This entry concerns a single T cell receptor (beta chain). Its cognate antigen is unknown. Method: immunoSEQ multiplex PCR; TCRdb's copy keeps in-frame clones and lacks some. The sample includes a few hundred thousand clones, approximately 97% of them seen just once. This sample is drawn from a study of shared clonotypes between healthy human individuals. Whole-study context: Serving as donors were a couple of women and a few men, whose ages spanned 18 to 49.

Points from the study as a whole: Limitation of the genetic and exposure-history diversity represented came from the few donors.

The germline V gene has CDR1 MGHRA and CDR2 YSYEKL. Trimming took off 0 bases at V and 7 bases at J, with 10 bases between the two ends. The CDR3 spans 14 residues. The TCR comes from a woman aged 25-40 years in good health. The gene calls are TRBV4-1 and TRBJ2-1; D uncertain. The sample consisted of naive CD4+ T cells sorted from blood. Subset described: CD45RA+ positively selected. The CDR3 protein is CASSQDIFSNEQFF. The CDR3 nucleotides are TGCGCCAGCAGCCAAGATATTTTTAGTAATGAGCAGTTCTTC.